The 21 T cell receptor beta chains below come from one sample, sequenced in a study of cytomegalovirus exposure and HLA in healthy donors. The PCR used 60 Vbeta and 13 Jbeta primers. Measured with immunoSEQ multiplex PCR; TCRdb has only the in-frame clones, and not every one. The data contain roughly 100,000 clones, 79% of them singletons. The sample was PBMCs. These TCRs come from a woman aged 40 to 55 in good health and CMV-seronegative.

The chain recombines TRBV6-1 with TRBJ1-4; no firm D call. The CDR3 runs to 15 residues. Germline V gene lookup returns CDR1 MNHNS and CDR2 SASEGT. Between the trimmed V and J ends, which lost 2 bases and 5 bases, there was a span of 12 bases. The CDR3 nucleotides are TGTGCCAGCAGTGAAATCCCTGGCCTCAATGAAAAACTGTTTTTT. This translates into CASSEIPGLNEKLFF.

This sequence joins TRBV5-6 and TRBJ2-3, with a weak D call TRBD2 (5 bases). The CDR3 extends over 15 amino acids. Germline values: CDR1 SGHDT, CDR2 YYEEEE. Trimming left V 2 bases short and J 3 bases short, with 13 bases between. CDR3 residues: CASSFSPAGTDTQYF. The CDR3 nucleotides are TGTGCCAGCAGCTTTTCCCCGGCGGGTACAGATACGCAGTATTTT.

The chain has TRBV11-2 and TRBJ1-2; the D gene is possibly TRBD1 (6 bases). Germline V gene data show CDR1 as SGHAT and CDR2 as FQNNGV. This CDR3 spans 15 amino acids. V dropped 2 bases and J dropped 7 bases, with 17 bases sitting between them. The CDR3 DNA reads TGTGCCAGCAGCTTAATTAAGGGGGATTGGTGTGGCTACACCTTC. Protein sequence: CASSLIKGDWCGYTF.

The count of this clone is one. V usage is TRBV4-3 and J usage is TRBJ2-1; D not certain. Trimming took off 0 bases at V and 4 bases at J, with 16 bases between the two ends. Germline CDR1 is LGHNA and CDR2 is YSLEER. The CDR3 is made up of 17 amino acids. Here the CDR3 DNA reads TGCGCCAGCAGCCAAGACCCCAGCGACCATCCATACAATGAGCAGTTCTTC. Amino acid sequence: CASSQDPSDHPYNEQFF.

This clone was observed a few times. The CDR3, as DNA: TGCGCCAGCAGCCAAGCCAGCGAGGGGGGGTACAATGAGCAGTTCTTC. Encoded protein: CASSQASEGGYNEQFF. The rearrangement links TRBV4-3 to TRBJ2-1; tentatively, D is TRBD2 (7 bases). V was cut by 1 base and J by 4 bases, with 14 bases left in between. The germline CDR1 and CDR2 sequences are LGHNA and YSLEER. The CDR3 consists of 16 residues.

The chain recombines TRBV5-1 with TRBJ2-3; maybe TRBD2 (5 bases). This CDR3 is 15 amino acids long. Germline assignment: CDR1 SGHRS and CDR2 YFSETQ. V was shortened by 4 bases and J by 6 bases, with 18 bases between the two germline ends. CDR3 in DNA: TGCGCCAGCAGCCCTGACTATATCTACGCGGATACGCAGTATTTT. Protein sequence: CASSPDYIYADTQYF.

The chain joins TRBV28 to TRBJ1-2; a possible D gene is TRBD1 (6 bases). The germline CDR1 and CDR2 sequences are MDHEN and SYDVKM. This CDR3 contains 16 residues. Trimming took 1 base from V and 8 from J, leaving 20 bases between them. CDR3 amino acids: CASSLFTPSGVEGYTF. In DNA form, the CDR3 reads TGTGCCAGCAGTTTATTCACCCCCTCAGGGGTAGAAGGCTACACCTTC.

V and J are TRBV6-1 and TRBJ1-5; 7 bases match TRBD1. The CDR3 consists of 15 residues. Germline CDR1 and CDR2: MNHNS and SASEGT. The ends lost 4 bases at V and 2 bases at J; junction bases unmatched: 5. For the CDR3, the DNA is TGTGCCAGCAGTGGCACCGACAGGGGCAATCAGCCCCAGCATTTT. Protein sequence: CASSGTDRGNQPQHF.

This CDR3 reads CASSYHRETQYF. The CDR3 DNA is TGTGCCAGCAGTTATCACCGGGAGACCCAGTACTTC. The J gene is TRBJ2-5, the V gene TRBV6-6; D uncertain. The CDR3 loop spans 12 amino acids. V gave up 3 bases and J gave up 5 bases, with 7 bases separating them. Per the germline V gene, CDR1 is MNHNY and CDR2 is SVGAGI (reference sequence).

The chain joins TRBV19 to TRBJ2-1, with 7 bases matching TRBD1. V shed 5 bases and J 2 bases; nucleotides not matched to a gene: 6. From germline, CDR1 is LNHDA and CDR2 SQIVND (reference sequence). The CDR3 loop spans 15 amino acids. Here the CDR3 reads CASSFDREAYNEQFF. The DNA of the CDR3 is TGTGCCAGTAGTTTCGACAGGGAAGCCTACAATGAGCAGTTCTTC.

The chain recombines TRBV18 with TRBJ2-7; 8 bases line up with TRBD1. The CDR3 extends over 15 amino acids. Germline V gene sequence: CDR1 KGHSH, CDR2 LQKENI. J lost 2 bases, V lost 4 bases, and 7 bases had no gene match. The CDR3 bases are TGTGCCAGCTCACTCCAAAGACAGGGGCCCTACGAGCAGTACTTC. Residues: CASSLQRQGPYEQYF.

The rearrangement joins TRBV19 to TRBJ2-7; D is unclear. V was trimmed by 3 bases and J by 0 bases, leaving 6 bases between them. Germline loops: CDR1 LNHDA, CDR2 SQIVND (reference sequence). CDR3 length: 13 residues. CDR3 region: CASSISISYEQYF. CDR3 coding DNA: TGTGCCAGTAGTATTTCTATCTCCTACGAGCAGTACTTC.

The rearrangement uses TRBV7-8 and TRBJ2-1; D remains ambiguous. Germline V gene data show CDR1 as SGHVS and CDR2 as FQNEAQ. The CDR3 is 13 amino acids. The V gene lost 6 bases and the J gene lost 6 bases, with 12 bases spanning the gap. The CDR3 region has the DNA TGTGCCAGCAGTCATCTCCTGAGCAATGAGCAGTTCTTC. This translates into CASSHLLSNEQFF.

This rearrangement joins TRBV27 to TRBJ2-7; possibly TRBD2 for D (6 bases). Germline V CDR1 and CDR2: MNHEY, SMNVEV (reference sequence). The CDR3 length is 17 residues. V dropped 6 bases and J dropped 0 bases, with 21 bases sitting between them. The CDR3 nucleotides read TGTGCCAGCAGGGGACCGAGGAGCGGGCGAAGCTCCTACGAGCAGTACTTC. It specifies CASRGPRSGRSSYEQYF.

This chain connects TRBV19 to TRBJ1-1, with D unresolved. With 7 bases removed from V and 0 bases from J, the gap between germline ends came to 9 bases. Germline CDR1 LNHDA, CDR2 SQIVND (reference sequence). The CDR3 length is 13 residues. The DNA of the CDR3 is TGTGCCAGTACCGGGGTCTTGAACACTGAAGCTTTCTTT. It specifies CASTGVLNTEAFF.

There are a few counts of this clone. The chain recombines TRBV7-8 with TRBJ2-1, with 10 bases aligning to TRBD2. The CDR3 totals 13 residues. Germline V gives CDR1 SGHVS, CDR2 FQNEAQ. With V trimmed by 7 bases and J by 9 bases, 6 bases remained unmatched. The CDR3 loop is CASTGLATPEQFF. The CDR3 nucleotides read TGTGCCAGCACGGGACTAGCGACTCCTGAGCAGTTCTTC.

The rearrangement uses TRBV27 and TRBJ2-7; possible D gene TRBD1, 6 bases. This CDR3 contains 13 residues. CDR1 is MNHEY, CDR2 SMNVEV, per germline (reference sequence). V dropped 2 bases and J dropped 9 bases, with 14 bases sitting between them. The DNA for the CDR3 is TGTGCCAGCAGTTTAGGACCCCGAGGGGGGCAGTACTTC. This codes for CASSLGPRGGQYF.

The J gene is TRBJ2-7, the V gene TRBV5-4, with a weak D call TRBD2 (6 bases). The CDR3 spans 15 residues. Germline lookup yields CDR1 SGHNT and CDR2 YYREEE (reference sequence). Trimming cost V 3 bases and J 2 bases, with 15 bases left between them. CDR3 coding DNA: TGTGCCAGCAGCTGGACGGCTAGCGATACCTACGAGCAGTACTTC. Translation: CASSWTASDTYEQYF.

This clone appeared a single time. The chain couples TRBV30 to TRBJ1-4; no clear D gene. Germline V gene data show CDR1 as GTSNPN and CDR2 as SVGIG (reference sequence). V gave up 3 bases and J gave up 6 bases, with 11 bases separating them. The CDR3 has 13 amino acids. The CDR3 DNA reads as TGTGCCTGGAGGGGAGGGTTGGATGAAAAACTGTTTTTT. Its translation: CAWRGGLDEKLFF. The whole variable domain, filled in from reference TRBV30 and TRBJ1-4, reads SQTIHQWPATLVQPVGSPLSLECTVEGTSNPNLYWYRQAAGRGLQLLFYSVGIGQISSEVPQNLSASRPQDRQFILSSKKLLLSDSGFYLCAWRGGLDEKLFFGSGTQLSVL.

The chain links TRBV6-6 to TRBJ1-6, with D unclear. Germline CDR1 MNHNY, CDR2 SVGAGI (reference sequence). The CDR3 spans 13 residues. Deletions cut 0 bases from V and 12 bases from J, with 9 bases between. CDR3 amino acids: CASSYSSREPLHF. The CDR3 DNA sequence: TGTGCCAGCAGTTACTCTAGCCGGGAACCCCTCCACTTT.

This chain joins TRBV5-4 and TRBJ2-5, with 9 bases fitting TRBD2. Germline CDR1 reads SGHNT; CDR2 reads YYREEE (reference sequence). Unmatched junction bases numbered 2, after V lost 0 bases and J lost 2 bases. The CDR3 spans 15 residues. The CDR3 protein is CASSLGLADQETQYF. CDR3 in DNA: TGTGCCAGCAGCTTGGGACTAGCGGATCAAGAGACCCAGTACTTC. The variable domain in full, with the rest retrieved from reference TRBV5-4 and TRBJ2-5, is ETGVTQSPTHLIKTRGQQVTLRCSSQSGHNTVSWYQQALGQGPQFIFQYYREEENGRGNFPPRFSGLQFPNYSSELNVNALELDDSALYLCASSLGLADQETQYFGPGTRLLVL.